These T cell receptor beta chains were read from a single sample in a study of T cell responses to AZD1222 COVID-19 vaccine. The assay was immunoSEQ multiplex PCR, and TCRdb's table has in-frame clones only and misses some. In the table there are around 130,000 clones, roughly 93% of which are singletons. The material was peripheral blood, obtained on day 0 of AZD1222 vaccination. The receptor set was obtained from an adult in good health. Each CDR3 is given with its conserved first and last residue. Fields, in order: clone size, J gene, D gene, V gene, CDR3 DNA, CDR3 protein. The D gene is left open where the match is weak. Part of the rows lack a size; the others show once, few, many or a class for expanded clones.

NA | TRBJ1-4 | NA | TRBV3-1/TRBV3-2 | TGTGCCAGCACCCCTCATTGGGGGCGGGGGATAGGAAAACTGTTTTTT | CASTPHWGRGIGKLFF
NA | TRBJ2-3 | NA | TRBV27 | TGTGCCAGCAAGTGGACCAGCACAGATACGCAGTATTTT | CASKWTSTDTQYF
NA | TRBJ1-5 | NA | TRBV4-1 | TGCGCCAGCAGCCAAGTCGGACAGCGATATCAGCCCCAGCATTTT | CASSQVGQRYQPQHF
NA | TRBJ1-2 | NA | TRBV6-2/TRBV6-3 | TGTGCCAGCAGTTCAGCTTACTATGGCTACACCTTC | CASSSAYYGYTF
NA | TRBJ1-2 | NA | TRBV27 | TGTGCCAGCAGTTTAGCAGGGGCAGCCCCAACCACCTTC | CASSLAGAAPTTF
NA | TRBJ1-6 | NA | TRBV19 | TGTGCCAGTAGTACCGGGGGTTATGGTTCACCCCTCCACTTT | CASSTGGYGSPLHF
NA | TRBJ2-6 | TRBD1 | TRBV11-3 | TGTGCCAGCAGCTTGGGGACAGGGGCTTCCTCTGGGGCCAACGTCCTGACTTTC | CASSLGTGASSGANVLTF
NA | TRBJ2-6 | NA | TRBV6-5 | TGTGCCAGCAGTTATTTCCGCTCTGGGGCCAACGTCCTGACTTTC | CASSYFRSGANVLTF
NA | TRBJ1-6 | TRBD1 | TRBV5-8 | TGTGCCAGCAGCCCACGACAGGGGAATTCACCCCTCCACTTT | CASSPRQGNSPLHF
NA | TRBJ2-1 | NA | TRBV29-1 | TGCAGCGTTGACAGTGGCAGGGACAATGAGCAGTTCTTC | CSVDSGRDNEQFF
NA | TRBJ2-3 | TRBD2 | TRBV11-3 | TGTGCCAGCAGCCATACTAGCGGGAGCACAGATACGCAGTATTTT | CASSHTSGSTDTQYF
once | TRBJ1-1 | TRBD1 | TRBV5-1 | TGCGCCAGCAGCTTGGGAGGACAGGGGTCTGACACTGAAGCTTTCTTT | CASSLGGQGSDTEAFF
few | TRBJ1-2 | NA | TRBV24-1 | TGTGCCACCGGGGGTGGAGTGCCCTATGGCTACACCTTC | CATGGGVPYGYTF
NA | TRBJ1-2 | NA | TRBV4-3 | TGCGCCAGCAGCCAAGTTTTAGGGGTTAAAAACTATGGCTACACCTTC | CASSQVLGVKNYGYTF
NA | TRBJ1-1 | NA | TRBV4-2 | TGTGCCAGCAGCCAAGAAGGAGGCACTCGTGAAGCTTTCTTT | CASSQEGGTREAFF
NA | TRBJ1-3 | TRBD1 | TRBV6-6 | TGTGCCAGCAGTTACGGGACAGTCTCTGGAAACACCATATATTTT | CASSYGTVSGNTIYF
NA | TRBJ1-2 | TRBD1 | TRBV5-1 | TGCGCCAGCAGCATCTCCGGGACAGCTGGTGGCTACACCTTC | CASSISGTAGGYTF
NA | TRBJ2-2 | NA | TRBV24-1 | TGTGCCACCAGTGACCCTCAGGGGGGCTCTAACACCGCCGGGGAGCTGTTTTTT | CATSDPQGGSNTAGELFF
NA | TRBJ2-2 | TRBD2 | TRBV11-3 | TGTGCCAGCAGCCCTAAGGGCGGGGGGGCGACCGGGGAGCTGTTTTTT | CASSPKGGGATGELFF
NA | TRBJ1-1 | TRBD1 | TRBV28 | TGTGCCAGCAGTTCGGGAGGGGGCGAGAGCACTGAAGCTTTCTTT | CASSSGGGESTEAFF
NA | TRBJ1-1 | NA | TRBV9 | TGTGCCAGCAGCGTAGGCATGAACACTGAAGCTTTCTTT | CASSVGMNTEAFF
NA | TRBJ1-1 | NA | TRBV29-1 | TGCAGCGTTGTAGGGAGGGGGTTGAACACTGAAGCTTTCTTT | CSVVGRGLNTEAFF
NA | TRBJ1-2 | NA | TRBV6-2/TRBV6-3 | TGTGCCAGCAGTTACTCGACGGGGTATTATGGCTACACCTTC | CASSYSTGYYGYTF
NA | TRBJ1-2 | TRBD1 | TRBV4-3 | TGCGCCAGCAGCCACGGCCGGGACAGCGGGGGCTACACCTTC | CASSHGRDSGGYTF
NA | TRBJ2-1 | TRBD1 | TRBV24-1 | TGTGCCACCAGTGAAACCGGGACAGGGTTTCAGAATGAGCAGTTCTTC | CATSETGTGFQNEQFF